This T cell receptor (beta chain) was captured in a study of metastatic and nonmetastatic thyroid tumors. Germline V gene data show CDR1 as SGHVS and CDR2 as FNYEAQ. The CDR3 loop spans 12 amino acids. V lost 5 bases to trimming and J lost 1 base, with 5 bases between them. This clone was seen at least ten times. As processed by the authors: Clinicopathological groups differed in CDR3, with these differences serving to build a distant-metastasis classifier for papillary thyroid cancer. TCRdb re-clonotyped the PCR reads through MiXCR. These V and J calls originate from TCRdb's pipeline instead of the authors' own analysis. The sample holds fewer than 45,000 clones; approximately 12% are singletons and the top ten take more than 8%. Patients were all untreated before their thyroid surgery.

The clonotype originates from a female donor with papillary thyroid cancer or a benign thyroid nodule (not recorded which). Some clones in this sample may be carry-over from other donors' samples. Sequenced material: blood. The chain has TRBV7-6 and TRBJ2-5; D gene ambiguous. The CDR3 reads CASSQSQETQYF. The CDR3 DNA reads TGTGCCAGCAGCCAAAGCCAAGAGACCCAGTACTTC.